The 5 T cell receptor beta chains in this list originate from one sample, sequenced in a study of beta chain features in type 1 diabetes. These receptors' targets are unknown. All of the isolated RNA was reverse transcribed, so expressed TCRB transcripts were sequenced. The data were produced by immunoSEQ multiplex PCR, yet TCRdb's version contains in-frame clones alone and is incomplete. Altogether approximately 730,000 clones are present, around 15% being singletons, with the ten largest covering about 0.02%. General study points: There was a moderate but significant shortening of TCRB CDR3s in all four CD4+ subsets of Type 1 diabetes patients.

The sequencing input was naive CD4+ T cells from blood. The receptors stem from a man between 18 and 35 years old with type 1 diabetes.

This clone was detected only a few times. CDR3 DNA sequence: TGCAGCGTTGCAGGGTCCCCCTACAATGAGCAGTTCTTC. This translates into CSVAGSPYNEQFF. The V and J genes are TRBV29-1 and TRBJ2-1; perhaps TRBD1 as D (5 bases). The germline gives CDR1 SQVTM, CDR2 ANQGSEA. V lost 4 bases, J lost 2 bases, and 9 bases lay in between. The CDR3 is 13 amino acids.

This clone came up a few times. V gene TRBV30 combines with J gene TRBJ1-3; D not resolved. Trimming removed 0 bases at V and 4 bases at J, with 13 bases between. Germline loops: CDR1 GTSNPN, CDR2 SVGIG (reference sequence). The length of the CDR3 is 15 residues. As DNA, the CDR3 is TGTGCCTGGAGTGTAGGTCAGCACATCGGAAACACCATATATTTT. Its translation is CAWSVGQHIGNTIYF. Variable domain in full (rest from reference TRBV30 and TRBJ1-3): SQTIHQWPATLVQPVGSPLSLECTVEGTSNPNLYWYRQAAGRGLQLLFYSVGIGQISSEVPQNLSASRPQDRQFILSSKKLLLSDSGFYLCAWSVGQHIGNTIYFGEGSWLTVV.

The CDR3 reads CASSYLASGGAPAKNIQYF. The CDR3 coding sequence is TGCGCCAGCAGCTACTTGGCTAGCGGGGGGGCACCGGCCAAAAACATTCAGTACTTC. The genes are TRBV4-1 and TRBJ2-4, with TRBD2 matching 12 bases. The CDR3 consists of 19 residues. Germline V CDR1 and CDR2: MGHRA, YSYEKL. With V trimmed by 5 bases and J by 1 base, 12 bases remained unmatched.

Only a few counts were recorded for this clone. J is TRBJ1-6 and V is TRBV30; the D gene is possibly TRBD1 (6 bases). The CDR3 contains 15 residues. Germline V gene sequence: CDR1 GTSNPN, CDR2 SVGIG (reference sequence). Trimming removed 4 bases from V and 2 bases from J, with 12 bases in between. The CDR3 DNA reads TGTGCCTGGAACCTACAGGGCCCCTATAATTCACCCCTCCACTTT. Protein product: CAWNLQGPYNSPLHF.

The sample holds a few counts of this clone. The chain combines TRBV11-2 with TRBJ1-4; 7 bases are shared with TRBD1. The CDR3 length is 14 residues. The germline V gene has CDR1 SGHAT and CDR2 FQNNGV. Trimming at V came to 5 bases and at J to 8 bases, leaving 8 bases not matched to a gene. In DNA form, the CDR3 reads TGTGCCAGCAGCCGACAGGGTATTAGGGAAAAACTGTTTTTT. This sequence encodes CASSRQGIREKLFF.